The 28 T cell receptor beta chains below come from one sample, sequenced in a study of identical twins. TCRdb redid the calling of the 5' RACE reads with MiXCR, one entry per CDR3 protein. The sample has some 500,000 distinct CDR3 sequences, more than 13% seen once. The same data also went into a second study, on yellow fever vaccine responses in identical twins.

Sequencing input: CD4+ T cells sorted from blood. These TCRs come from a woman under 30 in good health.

DNA for the CDR3: TGCAGTGCTAGTCCCGGGGGGGGGCCCGGGGATACGCAGTATTTT. Its translation: CSASPGGGPGDTQYF. The V call is TRBV20-1, the J call TRBJ2-3; TRBD2 matches 8 bases. Trimming cost V 3 bases and J 6 bases; bases outside gene matches: 11. This CDR3 is 15 amino acids long. Germline CDR1 DFQATT, CDR2 SNEGSKA (reference sequence).

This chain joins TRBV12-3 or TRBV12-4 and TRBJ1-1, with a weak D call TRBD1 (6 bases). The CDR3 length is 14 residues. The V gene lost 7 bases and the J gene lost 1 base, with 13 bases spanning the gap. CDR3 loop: CASTYTGRNTEAFF. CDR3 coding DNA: TGTGCCAGCACCTATACAGGGAGGAACACTGAAGCTTTCTTT.

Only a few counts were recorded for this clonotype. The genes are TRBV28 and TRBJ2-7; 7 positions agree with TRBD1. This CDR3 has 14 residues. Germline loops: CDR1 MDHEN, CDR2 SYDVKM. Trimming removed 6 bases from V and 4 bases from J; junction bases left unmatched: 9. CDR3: CASSNSGTEYEQYF. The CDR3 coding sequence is TGTGCCAGCAGCAACTCCGGGACAGAGTACGAGCAGTACTTC.

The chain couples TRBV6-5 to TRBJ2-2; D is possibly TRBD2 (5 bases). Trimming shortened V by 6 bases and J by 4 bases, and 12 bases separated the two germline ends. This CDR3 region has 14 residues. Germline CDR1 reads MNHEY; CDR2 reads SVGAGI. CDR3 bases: TGTGCCAGCAGCTTATCTCGGGGCACCGGGGAGCTGTTTTTT. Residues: CASSLSRGTGELFF.

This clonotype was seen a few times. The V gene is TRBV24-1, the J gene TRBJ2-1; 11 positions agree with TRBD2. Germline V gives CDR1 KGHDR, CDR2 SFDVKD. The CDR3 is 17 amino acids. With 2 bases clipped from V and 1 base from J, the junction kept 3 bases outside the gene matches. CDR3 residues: CATSDWASGRSYNEQFF. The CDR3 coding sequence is TGTGCCACCAGTGATTGGGCTAGCGGGAGGTCCTACAATGAGCAGTTCTTC.

CDR3 protein: CASSLVSGGVYEQYF. The CDR3 region has the DNA TGCGCCAGCAGCTTGGTTTCAGGGGGTGTTTACGAGCAGTACTTC. The V call is TRBV5-1, the J call TRBJ2-7; the match to TRBD1 covers 7 bases. The CDR3 is 15 amino acids. Germline-derived CDR1 and CDR2 are SGHRS and YFSETQ. The V segment lost 0 bases and the J segment 4 bases; nucleotides outside the gene matches: 7. The full variable domain, its missing parts supplied by reference TRBV5-1 and TRBJ2-7, is KAGVTQTPRYLIKTRGQQVTLSCSPISGHRSVSWYQQTPGQGLQFLFEYFSETQRNKGNFPGRFSGRQFSNSRSEMNVSTLELGDSALYLCASSLVSGGVYEQYFGPGTRLTVT.

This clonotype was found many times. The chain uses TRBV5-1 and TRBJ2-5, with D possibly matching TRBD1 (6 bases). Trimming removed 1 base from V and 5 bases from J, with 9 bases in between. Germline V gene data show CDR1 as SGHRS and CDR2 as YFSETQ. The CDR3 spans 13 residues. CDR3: CASSLTGKETQYF. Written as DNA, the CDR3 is TGCGCCAGCAGCTTGACAGGGAAGGAGACCCAGTACTTC. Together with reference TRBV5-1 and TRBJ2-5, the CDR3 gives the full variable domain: KAGVTQTPRYLIKTRGQQVTLSCSPISGHRSVSWYQQTPGQGLQFLFEYFSETQRNKGNFPGRFSGRQFSNSRSEMNVSTLELGDSALYLCASSLTGKETQYFGPGTRLLVL.

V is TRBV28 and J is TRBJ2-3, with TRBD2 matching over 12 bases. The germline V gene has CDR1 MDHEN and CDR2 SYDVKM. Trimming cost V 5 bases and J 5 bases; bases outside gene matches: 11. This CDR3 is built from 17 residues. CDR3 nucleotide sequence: TGTGCCAGCAGTCCGCTGACTAGCGGGAGAGGGGTAGATACGCAGTATTTT. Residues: CASSPLTSGRGVDTQYF.

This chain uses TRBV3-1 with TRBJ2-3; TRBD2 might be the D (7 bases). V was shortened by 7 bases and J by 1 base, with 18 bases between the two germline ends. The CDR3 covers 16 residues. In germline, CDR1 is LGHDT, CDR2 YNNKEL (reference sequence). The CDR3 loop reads CASTSWGGRGTDTQYF. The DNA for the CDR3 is TGTGCCAGCACCTCTTGGGGGGGCCGGGGCACAGATACGCAGTATTTT.

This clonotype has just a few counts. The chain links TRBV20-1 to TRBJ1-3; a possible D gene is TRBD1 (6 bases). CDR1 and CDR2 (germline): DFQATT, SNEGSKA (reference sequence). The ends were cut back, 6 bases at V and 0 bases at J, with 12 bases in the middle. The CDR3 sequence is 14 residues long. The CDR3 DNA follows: TGCAGTGCCAGACAGGCCAGCTCTGGAAACACCATATATTTT. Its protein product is CSARQASSGNTIYF.

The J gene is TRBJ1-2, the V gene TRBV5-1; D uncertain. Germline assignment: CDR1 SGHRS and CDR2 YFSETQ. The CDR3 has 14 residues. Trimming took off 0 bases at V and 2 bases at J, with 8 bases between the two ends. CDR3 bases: TGCGCCAGCAGCTTGGTGTCAGGCAACTATGGCTACACCTTC. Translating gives CASSLVSGNYGYTF.

The CDR3 loop reads CAISGAGTSTDTQYF. The DNA of the CDR3 is TGTGCCATCAGTGGGGCGGGGACTAGCACAGATACGCAGTATTTT. The chain is built from TRBV10-3 and TRBJ2-3; TRBD2 might be the D (6 bases). Trimming shortened V by 4 bases and J by 0 bases, and 11 bases separated the two germline ends. The CDR3 has 15 residues. CDR1 is ENHRY and CDR2 is SYGVKD in the germline V gene.

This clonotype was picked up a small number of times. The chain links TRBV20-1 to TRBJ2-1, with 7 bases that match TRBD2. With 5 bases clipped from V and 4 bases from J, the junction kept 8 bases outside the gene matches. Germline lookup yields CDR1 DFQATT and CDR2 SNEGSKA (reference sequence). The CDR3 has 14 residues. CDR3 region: CSAPGTKSYNEQFF. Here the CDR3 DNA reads TGCAGTGCTCCCGGGACTAAATCTTACAATGAGCAGTTCTTC.

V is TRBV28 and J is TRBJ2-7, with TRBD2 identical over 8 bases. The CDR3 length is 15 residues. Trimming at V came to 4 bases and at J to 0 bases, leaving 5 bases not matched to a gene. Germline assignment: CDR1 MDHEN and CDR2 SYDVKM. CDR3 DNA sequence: TGTGCCAGCAGTTATTCACTAGCGGACTCCTACGAGCAGTACTTC. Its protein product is CASSYSLADSYEQYF.

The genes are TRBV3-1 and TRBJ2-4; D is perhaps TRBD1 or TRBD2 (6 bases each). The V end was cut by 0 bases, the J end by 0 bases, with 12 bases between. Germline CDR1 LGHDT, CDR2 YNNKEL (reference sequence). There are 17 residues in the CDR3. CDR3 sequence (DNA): TGTGCCAGCAGCCAAGATCCGGAGGGGGTAGCCAAAAACATTCAGTACTTC. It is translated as CASSQDPEGVAKNIQYF.

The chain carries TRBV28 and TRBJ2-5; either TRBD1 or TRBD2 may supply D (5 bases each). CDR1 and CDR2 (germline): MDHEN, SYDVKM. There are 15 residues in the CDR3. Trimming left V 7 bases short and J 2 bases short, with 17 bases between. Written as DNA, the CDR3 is TGTGCCAGCAAAGCCCCTCGAGGGGATCAAGAGACCCAGTACTTC. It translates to CASKAPRGDQETQYF.

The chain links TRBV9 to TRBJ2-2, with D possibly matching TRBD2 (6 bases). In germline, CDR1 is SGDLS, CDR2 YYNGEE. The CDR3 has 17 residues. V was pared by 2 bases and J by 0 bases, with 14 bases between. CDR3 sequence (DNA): TGTGCCAGCAGCGTTTTTGACGGGAGCGCGAACACCGGGGAGCTGTTTTTT. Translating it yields CASSVFDGSANTGELFF.

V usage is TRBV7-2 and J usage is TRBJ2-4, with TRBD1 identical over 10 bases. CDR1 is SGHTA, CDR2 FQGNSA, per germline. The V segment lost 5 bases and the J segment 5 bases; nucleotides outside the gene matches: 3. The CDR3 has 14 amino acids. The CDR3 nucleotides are TGTGCCAGCAGCCACGGGACAGGGGAAAACATTCAGTACTTC. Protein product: CASSHGTGENIQYF.

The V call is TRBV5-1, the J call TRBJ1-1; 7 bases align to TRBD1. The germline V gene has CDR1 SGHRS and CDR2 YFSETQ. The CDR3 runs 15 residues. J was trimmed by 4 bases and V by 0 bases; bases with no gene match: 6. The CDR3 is CASSLEATGFTEAFF. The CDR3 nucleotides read TGCGCCAGCAGCTTGGAGGCGACAGGGTTCACTGAAGCTTTCTTT. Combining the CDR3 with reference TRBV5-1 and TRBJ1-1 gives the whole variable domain KAGVTQTPRYLIKTRGQQVTLSCSPISGHRSVSWYQQTPGQGLQFLFEYFSETQRNKGNFPGRFSGRQFSNSRSEMNVSTLELGDSALYLCASSLEATGFTEAFFGQGTRLTVV.

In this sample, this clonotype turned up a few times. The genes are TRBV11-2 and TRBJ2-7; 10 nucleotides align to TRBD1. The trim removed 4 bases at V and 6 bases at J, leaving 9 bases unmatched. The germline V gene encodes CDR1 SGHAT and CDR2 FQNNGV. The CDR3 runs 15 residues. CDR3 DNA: TGTGCCAGCAGCTCCGTGGACAGGGGGATGCGCGAGCAGTACTTC. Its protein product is CASSSVDRGMREQYF. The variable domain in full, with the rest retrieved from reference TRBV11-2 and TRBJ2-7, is EAGVAQSPRYKIIEKRQSVAFWCNPISGHATLYWYQQILGQGPKLLIQFQNNGVVDDSQLPKDRFSAERLKGVDSTLKIQPAKLEDSAVYLCASSSVDRGMREQYFGPGTRLTVT.

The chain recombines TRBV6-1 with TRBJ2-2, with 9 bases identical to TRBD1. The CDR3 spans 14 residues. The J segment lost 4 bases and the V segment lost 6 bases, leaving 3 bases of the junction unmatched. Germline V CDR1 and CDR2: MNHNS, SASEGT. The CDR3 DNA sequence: TGTGCCAGCAGAGAGGACAGGGGCACCGGGGAGCTGTTTTTT. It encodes CASREDRGTGELFF.

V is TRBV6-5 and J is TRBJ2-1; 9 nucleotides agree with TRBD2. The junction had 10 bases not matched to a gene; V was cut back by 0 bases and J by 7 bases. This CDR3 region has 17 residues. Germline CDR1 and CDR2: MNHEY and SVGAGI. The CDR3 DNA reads TGTGCCAGCAGTTACTCGGCTAGCGGGAACACGATTAATGAGCAGTTCTTC. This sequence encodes CASSYSASGNTINEQFF.

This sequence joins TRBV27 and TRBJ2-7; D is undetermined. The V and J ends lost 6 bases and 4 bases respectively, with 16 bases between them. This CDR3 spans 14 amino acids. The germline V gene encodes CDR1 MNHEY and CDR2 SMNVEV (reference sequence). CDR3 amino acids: CASSWKESGYEQYF. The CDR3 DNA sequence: TGTGCCAGCAGCTGGAAGGAATCGGGTTACGAGCAGTACTTC.

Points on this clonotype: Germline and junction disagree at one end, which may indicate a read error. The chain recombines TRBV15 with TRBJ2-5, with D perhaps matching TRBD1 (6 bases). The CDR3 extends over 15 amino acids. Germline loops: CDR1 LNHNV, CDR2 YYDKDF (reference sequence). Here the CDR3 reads CVTSRGTGSVETQYF. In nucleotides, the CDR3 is TGTGTCACCAGCAGGGGAACAGGGTCGGTGGAGACCCAGTACTTC.

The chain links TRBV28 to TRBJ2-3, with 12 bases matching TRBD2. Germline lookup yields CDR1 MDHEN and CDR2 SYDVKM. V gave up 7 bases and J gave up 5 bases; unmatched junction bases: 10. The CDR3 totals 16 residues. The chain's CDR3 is CASNLRTSGVRDTQYF. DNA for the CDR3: TGTGCCAGCAACCTACGGACTAGCGGGGTCAGAGATACGCAGTATTTT.

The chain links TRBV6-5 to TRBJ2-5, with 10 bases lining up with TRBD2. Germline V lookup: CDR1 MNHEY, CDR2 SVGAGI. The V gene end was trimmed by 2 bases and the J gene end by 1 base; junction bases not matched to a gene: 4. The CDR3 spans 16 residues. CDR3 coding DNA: TGTGCCAGCAGTTACGGAATAGCGGGAGGCCAAGAGACCCAGTACTTC. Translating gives CASSYGIAGGQETQYF.

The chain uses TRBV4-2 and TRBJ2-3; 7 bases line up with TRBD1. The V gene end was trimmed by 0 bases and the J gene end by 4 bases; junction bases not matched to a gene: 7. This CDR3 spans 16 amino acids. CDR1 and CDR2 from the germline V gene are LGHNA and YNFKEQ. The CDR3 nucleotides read TGTGCCAGCAGCCAAGAGTCGAGGGGGCTGGCAGATACGCAGTATTTT. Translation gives CASSQESRGLADTQYF.

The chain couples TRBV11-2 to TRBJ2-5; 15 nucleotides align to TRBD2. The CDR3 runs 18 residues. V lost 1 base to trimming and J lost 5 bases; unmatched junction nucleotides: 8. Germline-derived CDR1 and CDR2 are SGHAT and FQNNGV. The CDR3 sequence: CASSLVVPGLAGGETQYF. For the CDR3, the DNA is TGTGCCAGCAGCTTAGTGGTCCCAGGACTAGCGGGAGGGGAGACCCAGTACTTC.